This T cell receptor (beta chain) was captured in a study of T cell responses to AZD1222 COVID-19 vaccine. Notes on the study in general: There were repertoire samples only from the period after the peak T cell response.

Germline V gene lookup returns CDR1 SGHTA and CDR2 FQGNSA. The germline V and J ends were trimmed by 1 base and 5 bases, with 11 bases remaining between them. The CDR3 sequence is 14 residues long. Researchers grouped second doses given at about 4 or about 12 weeks into one pool. The repertoire was sequenced with immunoSEQ multiplex PCR; TCRdb's copy has only in-frame clones and lacks some. The repertoire holds some 81,000 clones, with 86% as singletons. A note on this clone: What it binds is unknown.

The rearrangement joins TRBV7-2 to TRBJ1-1; no reliable D call. This receptor was taken from an adult who received the AZD1222 COVID-19 vaccine. The sample in question was peripheral blood, obtained 28 days after the second AZD1222 dose. In DNA form, the CDR3 reads TGTGCCAGCAGCTTAGGGGCTTATGGGACTGAAGCTTTCTTT. Protein: CASSLGAYGTEAFF.